The 16 T cell receptor beta chains below were found in one sample sequenced in a study of spatial heterogeneity in lung cancer. TCRdb reprocessed the 5' RACE reads with MiXCR, giving one entry per CDR3 protein. The table records about 18,000 distinct CDR3 sequences, about a fifth of them present only once. The sample's time point: sample taken at primary tumor resection. Whole RNA, isolated from tumor, nontumor lung or frozen PBMC, was sequenced without prior sorting. Here the sequenced sample was PBMCs, taken at surgery. All receptors derive from a male donor with early-stage non-small cell lung cancer.

V is TRBV4-3 and J is TRBJ2-1; the match to TRBD2 covers 9 bases. The V gene's germline CDR1 is LGHNA and CDR2 YSLEER. With 1 base clipped from V and 2 bases from J, the junction kept 3 bases outside the gene matches. CDR3 length equals 16 residues. CDR3 nucleotides: TGCGCCAGCAGCCAAGGGCGACTAGCGGCCTACAATGAGCAGTTCTTC. Residues: CASSQGRLAAYNEQFF.

This sequence joins TRBV6-2 or TRBV6-3 and TRBJ2-7, with D possibly matching TRBD1 (6 bases). Germline V gene data show CDR1 as MNHEY and CDR2 as SVGEGT. V was cut by 6 bases and J by 0 bases, with 12 bases left in between. The CDR3 has 14 residues. The CDR3 sequence is CASRQGLSSYEQYF. The CDR3 bases are TGTGCCAGCAGACAGGGTTTGAGCTCCTACGAGCAGTACTTC.

As regards this clonotype: Relative to the germline gene, one junction end is altered; a read error may explain this. V usage is TRBV2 and J usage is TRBJ2-2; TRBD2 is a possible D gene (5 bases). CDR3 length: 14 amino acids. Germline-derived CDR1 and CDR2 are SNHLY and FYNNEI. The CDR3 spells CASSEIGLAGELYF. The DNA for the CDR3 is TGTGCCAGCAGTGAAATAGGGTTAGCCGGGGAGCTGTATTTT.

Many counts were recorded for this clonotype. V is TRBV7-6 and J is TRBJ1-6, with D hard to call. The CDR3 has 15 amino acids. The V end was cut by 1 base, the J end by 8 bases, with 12 bases between. The germline V gene encodes CDR1 SGHVS and CDR2 FNYEAQ. The CDR3 nucleotides are TGTGCCAGCAGCTTAGGGGCCGGCGGGGATTCACCCCTCCACTTT. Amino acid sequence: CASSLGAGGDSPLHF.

The genes are TRBV19 and TRBJ1-1; maybe TRBD1 (6 bases). V lost 2 bases and J 10 bases, leaving 14 bases between the germline ends. CDR1 and CDR2 from the germline V gene are LNHDA and SQIVND (reference sequence). This CDR3 region has 13 residues. The CDR3 region is CASSIKYGGTAFF. The CDR3 DNA follows: TGTGCCAGTAGTATAAAATATGGGGGCACAGCTTTCTTT.

This clonotype came up many times. Here the CDR3 DNA reads TGTGCCAGCTCTCCCCACACAGGGAAAAACACTGAAGCTTTCTTT. It codes for CASSPHTGKNTEAFF. The V call is TRBV18, the J call TRBJ1-1, with a possible D match to TRBD1 (6 bases). CDR1 is KGHSH and CDR2 is LQKENI in the germline V gene. The CDR3 is made up of 15 amino acids. The germline V and J ends were trimmed by 6 bases and 2 bases, with 16 bases remaining between them.

The V call is TRBV7-9, the J call TRBJ2-3; 7 nucleotides match TRBD1. With V trimmed by 3 bases and J by 2 bases, 2 bases remained unmatched. This CDR3 comprises 14 residues. Germline assignment: CDR1 SEHNR and CDR2 FQNEAQ (reference sequence). The CDR3 DNA is TGTGCCAGCAGCTTGGGACAGCTCACAGATACGCAGTATTTT. Amino acid sequence: CASSLGQLTDTQYF.

The rearrangement uses TRBV7-3 and TRBJ2-3; 8 nucleotides line up with TRBD2. The germline gives CDR1 SGHTA, CDR2 FQGTGA. The CDR3 has 15 residues. V was pared by 5 bases and J by 1 base, with 5 bases of the junction left unmatched. In DNA form, the CDR3 reads TGTGCCAGCAGCCCCGGGGGGGCTGGCACAGATACGCAGTATTTT. Amino acid sequence: CASSPGGAGTDTQYF.

The CDR3 region is CASSQAQGAGVDTQYF. Here the CDR3 DNA reads TGTGCCAGCAGCCAAGCACAGGGGGCAGGAGTAGATACGCAGTATTTT. This chain links TRBV4-2 with TRBJ2-3; the match to TRBD1 covers 9 bases. Looked up from germline, CDR1 is LGHNA and CDR2 is YNFKEQ. V was pared by 1 base and J by 5 bases, with 7 bases of the junction left unmatched. This CDR3 comprises 16 residues.

In its sample, this clonotype ranks as medium-sized. CDR3 in amino acids: CASRTQGALIYEQYF. DNA for the CDR3: TGTGCCAGCAGGACCCAGGGGGCCTTAATCTACGAGCAGTACTTC. This chain links TRBV27 with TRBJ2-7, with TRBD1 matching 8 bases. The CDR3 sequence is 15 residues long. Germline assignment: CDR1 MNHEY and CDR2 SMNVEV (reference sequence). V gave up 6 bases and J gave up 3 bases; unmatched junction bases: 10.

This clonotype was detected a few times. The J gene is TRBJ2-1, the V gene TRBV12-3 or TRBV12-4; D perhaps matches TRBD1 (5 bases). Deletions cut 6 bases from V and 2 bases from J, with 17 bases between. The CDR3 sequence is 16 residues long. The CDR3 sequence is CASRETAPFAYNEQFF. As DNA, the CDR3 is TGTGCCAGCAGAGAGACAGCGCCCTTTGCCTACAATGAGCAGTTCTTC.

The chain joins TRBV20-1 to TRBJ1-5; 9 nucleotides align to TRBD1. The V and J ends lost 0 bases and 6 bases, in that order; junction bases with no gene match: 9. This CDR3 contains 16 residues. Germline CDR1 is DFQATT and CDR2 is SNEGSKA (reference sequence). The CDR3 region is CSARDIDRGFGQPQHF. Written as DNA, the CDR3 is TGCAGTGCTAGAGATATCGACAGGGGGTTCGGTCAGCCCCAGCATTTT.

Ten or more counts support this clonotype. The chain links TRBV5-1 to TRBJ2-3, with D possibly matching TRBD1 (6 bases). This CDR3 comprises 14 residues. The V and J ends lost 3 bases and 2 bases respectively, with 10 bases between them. Germline V CDR1 and CDR2: SGHRS, YFSETQ. CDR3 DNA sequence: TGCGCCAGCAGCTCGGACAGCATCACAGATACGCAGTATTTT. This translates into CASSSDSITDTQYF. Full variable domain (remainder filled in from reference TRBV5-1 and TRBJ2-3): KAGVTQTPRYLIKTRGQQVTLSCSPISGHRSVSWYQQTPGQGLQFLFEYFSETQRNKGNFPGRFSGRQFSNSRSEMNVSTLELGDSALYLCASSSDSITDTQYFGPGTRLTVL.

This clonotype has ten or more counts. The chain employs TRBV6-4 and TRBJ2-1; D is unresolved. V lost 0 bases to trimming and J lost 4 bases, with 4 bases between them. Germline V lookup: CDR1 MRHNA, CDR2 SNTAGT. The CDR3 length is 13 residues. The CDR3 region is CASSDSPYNEQFF. The CDR3 coding sequence is TGTGCCAGCAGTGACTCGCCTTACAATGAGCAGTTCTTC.

This clonotype was found many times. V gene TRBV12-3 or TRBV12-4 combines with J gene TRBJ1-1, with D unresolved. This CDR3 is built from 13 residues. Trimming took 5 bases from V and 0 from J, leaving 7 bases between them. The CDR3 bases are TGTGCCAGCAGTACGCAGTTGAACACTGAAGCTTTCTTT. It specifies CASSTQLNTEAFF.

The rearrangement uses TRBV2 and TRBJ2-1; no reliable D call. Germline values: CDR1 SNHLY, CDR2 FYNNEI. The V gene lost 3 bases and the J gene lost 9 bases, with 18 bases spanning the gap. The CDR3 contains 15 residues. The CDR3 coding sequence is TGTGCCAGCAGTGATAGTCTCCGGCTCGGAGTTGAGCAGTTCTTC. This sequence encodes CASSDSLRLGVEQFF.